The sequence of this T cell receptor beta chain was determined in a study of low-dose radiotherapy and immunotherapy resistance in tumors. Study overall: Across 26 weeks, 13 Gy in total went to Cohort 2, delivered as 1 Gy per fraction every two weeks. A daily 300 mg dose of oral aspirin was taken by patients for four cycles from cycle 1 day 1.

First-strand cDNA used TRAV- and TRBV-specific primers, covering alpha and beta chains. PCR amplification of the TCRs was performed with Phusion for approximately 20 PCR cycles, and it relied on a constant-region primer together with a V-primer adapter. The isolated mRNA underwent amplification through in vitro transcription. TCRdb re-called the reads through MiXCR, storing one row per CDR3 protein. This table holds about 39,000 distinct CDR3 sequences, around 20% found once. This clonotype was detected many times. With 4 bases clipped from V and 7 bases from J, the junction kept 9 bases outside the gene matches. The CDR3 covers 15 residues. The germline V gene encodes CDR1 SNHLY and CDR2 FYNNEI. As for time point: after trial treatment. The sample's treatment: LDRT plus nivolumab, ipilimumab, low-dose cyclophosphamide and aspirin (RACIN trial).

The input for sequencing was PBMCs, taken after low-dose radiotherapy plus immunotherapy. The chain is built from TRBV2 and TRBJ1-5, with 8 bases lining up with TRBD1. This receptor was obtained from a female donor with ovarian cancer. Here the CDR3 reads CASSGRGRQGQPQHF. The CDR3 bases are TGTGCCAGCAGTGGCAGGGGGCGCCAGGGCCAGCCCCAGCATTTT.